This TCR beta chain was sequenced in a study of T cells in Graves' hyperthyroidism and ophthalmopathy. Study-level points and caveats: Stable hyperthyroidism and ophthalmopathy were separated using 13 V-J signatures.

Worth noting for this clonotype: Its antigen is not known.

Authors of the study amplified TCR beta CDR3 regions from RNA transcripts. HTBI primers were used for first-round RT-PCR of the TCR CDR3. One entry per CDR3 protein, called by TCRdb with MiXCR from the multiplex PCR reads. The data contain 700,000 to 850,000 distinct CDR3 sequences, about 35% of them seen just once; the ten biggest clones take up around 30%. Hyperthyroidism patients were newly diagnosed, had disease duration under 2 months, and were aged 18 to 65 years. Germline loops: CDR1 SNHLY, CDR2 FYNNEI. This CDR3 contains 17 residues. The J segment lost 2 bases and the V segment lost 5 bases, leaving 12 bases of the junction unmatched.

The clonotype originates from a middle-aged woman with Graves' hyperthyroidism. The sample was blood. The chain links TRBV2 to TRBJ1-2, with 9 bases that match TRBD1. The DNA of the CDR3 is TGTGCCAGCAGTTTCTCCGGGACAGGGAGAGGCAACTATGGCTACACCTTC. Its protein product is CASSFSGTGRGNYGYTF.